The rows below give T cell receptor beta chains drawn from one sample of a study of T cell repertoires in cytomegalovirus infection. TCRdb itself ran the reads through MiXCR, one entry per CDR3 protein. This sample has about 900,000 distinct CDR3 sequences; about 33% occur once, and the top ten carry about an eighth. These receptors have no known antigen. Sequenced material: cultured CD8+ T cells from PBMCs, taken from culture after CMV antigen stimulation. Every receptor here comes from a human donor in good health (CMV status not recorded). Some clones in this sample may be carry-over from other donors' samples. CDR3s include the opening cysteine and the closing phenylalanine or tryptophan. A D gene is named only where the DNA matches it firmly. Only some rows state a clone size, as once, few, many or a class for expanded clones.

clone_size: .
j_call: TRBJ1-1
d_call: .
v_call: TRBV6-1
cdr3_aa: CASSDRPFPGAFF
cdr3_nt: TGTGCCAGCAGTGACAGGCCCTTCCCTGGGGCTTTCTTT

clone_size: few
j_call: TRBJ2-3
d_call: .
v_call: TRBV9
cdr3_aa: CASSVFEHHTDTQYF
cdr3_nt: TGTGCCAGCAGCGTATTCGAACACCACACAGATACGCAGTATTTT

clone_size: .
j_call: TRBJ1-2
d_call: TRBD1
v_call: TRBV12-3/TRBV12-4
cdr3_aa: CASSRWTGASDMHYGYTF
cdr3_nt: TGTGCCAGCAGTCGGTGGACAGGGGCCTCTGATATGCACTATGGCTACACCTTC

clone_size: many
j_call: TRBJ2-5
d_call: .
v_call: TRBV11-2
cdr3_aa: CASSSYYSGETQYF
cdr3_nt: TGTGCCAGCAGCTCGTATTACTCGGGAGAGACCCAGTACTTC

clone_size: .
j_call: TRBJ2-2
d_call: .
v_call: TRBV30
cdr3_aa: CAWSVRGVAGGSTGELFF
cdr3_nt: TGTGCCTGGAGTGTACGAGGGGTGGCAGGGGGGAGCACCGGGGAGCTGTTTTTT

clone_size: .
j_call: TRBJ2-1
d_call: TRBD1
v_call: TRBV28
cdr3_aa: CASATQPGDRDDNEQFF
cdr3_nt: TGTGCCAGCGCTACCCAACCTGGGGACAGGGATGACAATGAGCAGTTCTTC

clone_size: many
j_call: TRBJ2-7
d_call: TRBD1
v_call: TRBV7-8
cdr3_aa: CASSLDQGQGTLEQYF
cdr3_nt: TGTGCCAGCAGCTTAGATCAGGGACAGGGGACCCTGGAGCAGTACTTC

clone_size: many
j_call: TRBJ2-5
d_call: .
v_call: TRBV7-2
cdr3_aa: CASSGGLMTQGQETQYF
cdr3_nt: TGTGCCAGCAGCGGGGGATTAATGACCCAAGGACAAGAGACCCAGTACTTC

clone_size: once
j_call: TRBJ1-6
d_call: .
v_call: TRBV5-6
cdr3_aa: CASSLVETASSYNSPLHF
cdr3_nt: TGTGCCAGCAGCTTGGTGGAGACAGCGAGCTCCTATAATTCACCCCTCCACTTT

clone_size: few
j_call: TRBJ1-2
d_call: .
v_call: TRBV19
cdr3_aa: CASSVGQGVIHGYTF
cdr3_nt: TGTGCCAGTAGTGTCGGGCAGGGAGTGATCCATGGCTACACCTTC

clone_size: .
j_call: TRBJ2-1
d_call: TRBD2
v_call: TRBV19
cdr3_aa: CASSTRDSISGGYNEQFF
cdr3_nt: TGTGCCAGTAGTACCCGGGACAGCATTAGCGGGGGATACAATGAGCAGTTCTTC

clone_size: .
j_call: TRBJ2-6
d_call: .
v_call: TRBV12-3/TRBV12-4
cdr3_aa: CASSIQVSLSSGANVLTF
cdr3_nt: TGTGCCAGCAGCATACAGGTTTCCTTAAGCTCTGGGGCCAACGTCCTGACTTTC

clone_size: .
j_call: TRBJ2-3
d_call: TRBD1
v_call: TRBV7-6
cdr3_aa: CASSFGTGGGDTQYF
cdr3_nt: TGTGCCAGCAGCTTTGGGACAGGGGGGGGGGATACGCAGTATTTT

clone_size: many
j_call: TRBJ2-1
d_call: TRBD2
v_call: TRBV4-1
cdr3_aa: CASSQDGSGVYNEQFF
cdr3_nt: TGCGCCAGCAGCCAAGATGGTAGCGGGGTGTACAATGAGCAGTTCTTC

clone_size: few
j_call: TRBJ1-6
d_call: TRBD1
v_call: TRBV12-3/TRBV12-4
cdr3_aa: CASSLDRGFWPLHF
cdr3_nt: TGTGCCAGCAGTTTAGACAGGGGGTTCTGGCCCCTCCACTTT

clone_size: few
j_call: TRBJ1-2
d_call: TRBD1
v_call: TRBV7-9
cdr3_aa: CASSPPTGDYGYTF
cdr3_nt: TGTGCCAGCAGCCCCCCGACAGGGGACTATGGCTACACCTTC

clone_size: many
j_call: TRBJ2-7
d_call: TRBD1
v_call: TRBV7-6
cdr3_aa: CASSLEGAGEQYF
cdr3_nt: TGTGCCAGCAGCTTAGAGGGGGCGGGCGAGCAGTACTTC

clone_size: many
j_call: TRBJ2-2
d_call: .
v_call: TRBV11-1
cdr3_aa: CASSLGRTAQDTGELFF
cdr3_nt: TGTGCCAGCAGCTTAGGGCGGACAGCACAGGACACCGGGGAGCTGTTTTTT

clone_size: few
j_call: TRBJ2-7
d_call: TRBD2
v_call: TRBV7-6
cdr3_aa: CASSRSGVGTYEQYF
cdr3_nt: TGTGCCAGCAGTCGTAGCGGGGTAGGCACCTACGAGCAGTACTTC

clone_size: .
j_call: TRBJ2-7
d_call: .
v_call: TRBV19
cdr3_aa: CASSMGTGYYEQYF
cdr3_nt: TGTGCCAGTAGTATGGGGACGGGCTACTACGAGCAGTACTTC

clone_size: .
j_call: TRBJ1-2
d_call: .
v_call: TRBV6-5
cdr3_aa: CASSYLGAHGYTF
cdr3_nt: TGTGCCAGCAGTTACTTAGGGGCACATGGCTACACCTTC

clone_size: .
j_call: TRBJ2-7
d_call: .
v_call: TRBV5-6
cdr3_aa: CASRKGGGYEQYF
cdr3_nt: TGTGCCAGCAGAAAGGGAGGTGGCTACGAGCAGTACTTC

clone_size: .
j_call: TRBJ2-3
d_call: TRBD2
v_call: TRBV11-3
cdr3_aa: CASSPRTAGAADTQYF
cdr3_nt: TGTGCCAGCAGCCCTCGGACAGCGGGGGCGGCAGATACGCAGTATTTT

clone_size: many
j_call: TRBJ2-1
d_call: TRBD2
v_call: TRBV7-2
cdr3_aa: CASSLGLAHYNEQFF
cdr3_nt: TGTGCCAGCAGCCTCGGACTAGCGCACTACAATGAGCAGTTCTTC

clone_size: .
j_call: TRBJ2-5
d_call: .
v_call: TRBV4-1
cdr3_aa: CASSQVYRQETQYF
cdr3_nt: TGCGCCAGCAGCCAAGTCTACAGACAAGAGACCCAGTACTTC

clone_size: .
j_call: TRBJ1-1
d_call: .
v_call: TRBV7-4
cdr3_aa: CASSARIGTITEAFF
cdr3_nt: TGTGCCAGCAGCGCCAGGATAGGTACAATAACTGAAGCTTTCTTT